These 20 T cell receptor beta chains were sequenced from one sample in a study of blood T cell repertoires in COVID-19. The data were produced by immunoSEQ multiplex PCR, yet TCRdb's version contains in-frame clones alone and is incomplete. The sample has a few hundred thousand clones, 87% seen once; the top ten hold roughly 1.9%. The sequencing sample was made of PBMCs or T cells enriched from blood (not recorded which). All receptors derive from a man in his forties or fifties in a cohort exposed to, infected with or recovered from COVID-19 (not recorded which).

The chain links TRBV6-5 to TRBJ1-5; 8 positions agree with TRBD1. After removal of 6 bases from V and 3 bases from J, the junction contained 4 bases not matched to a gene. This CDR3 is 14 amino acids long. In germline, CDR1 is MNHEY, CDR2 SVGAGI. CDR3 nucleotides: TGTGCCAGCAGAGACAGGGGAGTCAATCAGCCCCAGCATTTT. Translating gives CASRDRGVNQPQHF.

This clone was picked up one time. V and J are TRBV3-1 (or the pseudogene TRBV3-2) and TRBJ2-1, with D tentatively TRBD2 (5 bases). The length of the CDR3 is 17 residues. Trimming removed 0 bases from V and 0 bases from J, with 12 bases in between. Germline V lookup: CDR1 LGHDT, CDR2 YNNKEL (reference sequence). CDR3 nucleotide sequence: TGTGCCAGCAGCCAAGATAAGAGCGGCCTCTCCTACAATGAGCAGTTCTTC. Its protein is CASSQDKSGLSYNEQFF.

The chain is built from TRBV7-2 and TRBJ1-2; D possibly corresponds to TRBD1 (5 bases). The CDR3 length is 13 residues. CDR1 and CDR2 from the germline V gene are SGHTA and FQGNSA. Trimming left V 5 bases short and J 5 bases short, with 12 bases between. The CDR3 here is CASSIGTQYGYTF. CDR3 coding DNA: TGTGCCAGCAGCATCGGGACTCAGTATGGCTACACCTTC.

This clone was observed a single time. The rearrangement links TRBV7-9 to TRBJ1-3, with D hard to call. This CDR3 spans 12 amino acids. The germline V gene has CDR1 SEHNR and CDR2 FQNEAQ (reference sequence). V lost 5 bases and J 2 bases, leaving 4 bases between the germline ends. The CDR3 reads CASSPTGNTIYF. The CDR3 region has the DNA TGTGCCAGCAGCCCCACTGGAAACACCATATATTTT.

V is TRBV6-6 and J is TRBJ1-1; 10 nucleotides match TRBD1. The CDR3 has 14 residues. The junction had 6 bases not matched to a gene; V was cut back by 7 bases and J by 4 bases. The V gene's germline CDR1 is MNHNY and CDR2 SVGAGI (reference sequence). The CDR3, as DNA: TGTGCCAGCATCCCCGGGACAGGGGCCACTGAAGCTTTCTTT. It codes for CASIPGTGATEAFF.

This clone was counted a single time. V usage is TRBV5-1 and J usage is TRBJ2-7; TRBD2 matches at 9 bases. Per the germline V gene, CDR1 is SGHRS and CDR2 is YFSETQ. The CDR3 runs 16 residues. J lost 6 bases, V lost 1 base, and 11 bases had no gene match. The CDR3 DNA reads TGCGCCAGCAGCTTGCTGGCTAGCGGGGCGAACCGCGAGCAGTACTTC. Amino acid sequence: CASSLLASGANREQYF.

J is TRBJ2-1 and V is TRBV27, with 8 positions matching TRBD2. The V gene's germline CDR1 is MNHEY and CDR2 SMNVEV (reference sequence). J was trimmed by 5 bases and V by 4 bases; bases with no gene match: 4. CDR3 length: 14 residues. CDR3 residues: CASSWGAGDNEQFF. The CDR3 nucleotides read TGTGCCAGCAGTTGGGGAGCGGGAGACAATGAGCAGTTCTTC.

The J gene is TRBJ2-3, the V gene TRBV7-9; D is uncertain. Trimming removed 5 bases at V and 6 bases at J, with 12 bases between. The CDR3 length is 13 residues. Germline loops: CDR1 SEHNR, CDR2 FQNEAQ (reference sequence). The CDR3 region is CASSLRLLDTQYF. The CDR3 bases are TGTGCCAGCAGCCTCCGATTACTGGATACGCAGTATTTT.

V is TRBV18 and J is TRBJ2-3; no reliable D call. Germline V gene sequence: CDR1 KGHSH, CDR2 LQKENI. CDR3 length equals 13 residues. Trimming removed 2 bases at V and 1 base at J, with 4 bases between. The CDR3 region has the DNA TGTGCCAGCTCACCAGCGGGCACAGATACGCAGTATTTT. Its protein product is CASSPAGTDTQYF.

This chain links TRBV30 with TRBJ1-1; 7 bases agree with TRBD1. Germline V gene sequence: CDR1 GTSNPN, CDR2 SVGIG (reference sequence). The CDR3 is 12 residues long. V gave up 4 bases and J gave up 10 bases; unmatched junction bases: 9. The CDR3 here is CAWKRQGSGAFF. The CDR3 DNA sequence: TGTGCCTGGAAGCGACAGGGAAGCGGAGCTTTCTTT.

The CDR3 reads CASSQDSIGGYQPQHF. Written as DNA, the CDR3 is TGCGCCAGCAGCCAAGATTCAATAGGAGGATATCAGCCCCAGCATTTT. The genes are TRBV4-1 and TRBJ1-5, with D hard to call. V was trimmed by 0 bases and J by 5 bases, leaving 14 bases between them. CDR1 and CDR2 (germline): MGHRA, YSYEKL. The CDR3 is 16 amino acids.

The V and J genes are TRBV7-9 and TRBJ2-2, with D perhaps matching TRBD1 (5 bases). Germline assignment: CDR1 SEHNR and CDR2 FQNEAQ (reference sequence). V was trimmed by 3 bases and J by 1 base, leaving 9 bases between them. The CDR3 sequence is 15 residues long. CDR3 loop: CASSLVQGNTGELFF. The CDR3 DNA reads as TGTGCCAGCAGCTTGGTTCAGGGGAACACCGGGGAGCTGTTTTTT.

This clone is a singleton in its sample. V usage is TRBV5-1 and J usage is TRBJ2-1; TRBD2 matches 13 bases. Per the germline V gene, CDR1 is SGHRS and CDR2 is YFSETQ. V gave up 4 bases and J gave up 4 bases; unmatched junction bases: 8. This CDR3 comprises 17 residues. The CDR3 bases are TGCGCCAGCAGCCGCCGAGGGGGACTAGCGGGATACAATGAGCAGTTCTTC. This gives the protein CASSRRGGLAGYNEQFF.

This rearrangement joins TRBV28 to TRBJ2-2; 10 bases fit TRBD2. Germline V gene data show CDR1 as MDHEN and CDR2 as SYDVKM. The CDR3 totals 17 residues. J was trimmed by 4 bases and V by 3 bases; bases with no gene match: 8. CDR3: CASSFLAGALSTGELFF. The CDR3, as DNA: TGTGCCAGCAGTTTTCTAGCGGGAGCTCTGTCCACCGGGGAGCTGTTTTTT.

This rearrangement joins TRBV5-1 to TRBJ2-7; TRBD2 aligns across 13 bases. The CDR3 sequence is 16 residues long. The V segment lost 1 base and the J segment 2 bases; nucleotides outside the gene matches: 3. Germline loops: CDR1 SGHRS, CDR2 YFSETQ. This chain's CDR3 is CASSLTSGRVPYEQYF. For the CDR3, the DNA is TGCGCCAGCAGCTTGACTAGCGGGAGGGTTCCCTACGAGCAGTACTTC.

The rearrangement joins TRBV29-1 to TRBJ2-1; TRBD2 is a possible D gene (5 bases). The CDR3 covers 11 residues. With 6 bases removed from V and 9 bases from J, the gap between germline ends came to 12 bases. Germline CDR1 reads SQVTM; CDR2 reads ANQGSEA. The CDR3: CSVRRGIEQFF. The CDR3 nucleotides are TGCAGCGTGAGGAGAGGGATTGAGCAGTTCTTC.

This clone showed up just once. V usage is TRBV7-8 and J usage is TRBJ2-7, with 13 bases matching TRBD2. Germline CDR1 SGHVS, CDR2 FQNEAQ. This CDR3 is built from 14 residues. Losses at the gene ends were 5 bases for V and 7 bases for J; bases not matched to a gene: 5. This CDR3 reads CASSRLAGGREQYF. The CDR3, as DNA: TGTGCCAGCAGCAGACTAGCGGGAGGCCGGGAGCAGTACTTC.

V gene TRBV9 combines with J gene TRBJ2-7, with TRBD1 matching 10 bases. From germline, CDR1 is SGDLS and CDR2 YYNGEE. V shed 3 bases, J shed 7 bases, and the junction held 4 bases outside the gene matches. The CDR3 has 13 amino acids. CDR3 sequence reads: CASSGRTGGEQYF. CDR3 bases: TGTGCCAGCAGCGGCAGGACAGGGGGAGAGCAGTACTTC.

This clone showed up many times. The chain couples TRBV19 to TRBJ1-5, with D maybe TRBD1 (6 bases). This CDR3 comprises 16 residues. Germline assignment: CDR1 LNHDA and CDR2 SQIVND (reference sequence). Deletions cut 5 bases from V and 2 bases from J, with 16 bases between. This CDR3 reads CASSLAGAIGNQPQHF. The CDR3 DNA is TGTGCCAGTAGTTTGGCGGGGGCAATTGGCAATCAGCCCCAGCATTTT.

This chain links TRBV7-9 with TRBJ2-2; TRBD2 matches at 11 bases. Germline loops: CDR1 SEHNR, CDR2 FQNEAQ (reference sequence). With 6 bases clipped from V and 7 bases from J, the junction kept 10 bases outside the gene matches. CDR3 length: 16 residues. The CDR3 spells CASRPTSGSEGGELFF. The CDR3 nucleotides are TGTGCCAGCAGACCTACTAGCGGGAGTGAAGGCGGGGAGCTGTTTTTT.